Here is one TCR beta chain with its context. This specimen comes from a study of CD8 T cells in Susac syndrome. A quantity of roughly 0.5 to 1 ug RNA underwent reverse transcription using random hexamers. TCRdb passed the immunoSEQ multiplex PCR reads through MiXCR, listing each CDR3 protein once. The top ten clones hold approximately 0.09% of a sample with 150,000 to 200,000 distinct CDR3 sequences, 90% to 95% of them seen once. This CDR3 region has 13 residues. With 6 bases clipped from V and 6 bases from J, the junction kept 6 bases outside the gene matches. Germline CDR1 DFQATT, CDR2 SNEGSKA (reference sequence).

This sequence was found in a human donor with Susac syndrome. The chain combines TRBV20-1 with TRBJ1-1; TRBD1 agrees at 11 bases. The sample was CD4+ T cells from PBMCs. The CDR3 sequence is CSATGTGGSEAFF. CDR3 nucleotide sequence: TGCAGTGCCACCGGGACAGGGGGGTCTGAAGCTTTCTTT.